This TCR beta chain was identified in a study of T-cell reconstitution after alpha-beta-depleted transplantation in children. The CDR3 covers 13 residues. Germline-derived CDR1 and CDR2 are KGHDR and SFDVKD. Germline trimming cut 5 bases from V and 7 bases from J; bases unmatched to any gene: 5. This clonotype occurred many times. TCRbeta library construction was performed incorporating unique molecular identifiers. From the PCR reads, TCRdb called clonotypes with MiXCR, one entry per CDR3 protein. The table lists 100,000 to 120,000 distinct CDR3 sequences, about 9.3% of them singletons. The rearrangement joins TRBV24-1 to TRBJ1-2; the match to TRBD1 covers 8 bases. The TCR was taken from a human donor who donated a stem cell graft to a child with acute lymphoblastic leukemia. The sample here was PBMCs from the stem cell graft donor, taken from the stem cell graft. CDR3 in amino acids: CATSGSGGGGYTF. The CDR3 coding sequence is TGTGCCACCAGTGGGTCAGGGGGCGGTGGCTACACCTTC.